A single sample is the source of the 14 T cell receptor beta chains below, sequenced in a study of OX40 agonist ivuxolimab in advanced cancers. Assay: immunoSEQ multiplex PCR; the TCRdb copy retains only in-frame clones and omits some. The sample comprises roughly 43,000 clones, around 90% of which are singletons, and around 4.7% rests with the top ten. The sequencing used CD4+ or CD8+ T cells sorted from blood, collected in a trial of the OX40 agonist ivuxolimab. These receptors originate from an adult with an advanced solid tumor such as melanoma, head and neck, liver or kidney cancer.

The chain has TRBV5-4 and TRBJ2-3; tentative D call: TRBD2 (6 bases). Germline CDR1 and CDR2: SGHNT and YYREEE (reference sequence). CDR3 size: 15 residues. V was cut by 2 bases and J by 2 bases, with 12 bases left in between. In DNA form, the CDR3 reads TGTGCCAGCAGCTTAAGCGGGTCGTTCACAGATACGCAGTATTTT. It codes for CASSLSGSFTDTQYF. The whole variable domain, remainder taken from reference TRBV5-4 and TRBJ2-3, is ETGVTQSPTHLIKTRGQQVTLRCSSQSGHNTVSWYQQALGQGPQFIFQYYREEENGRGNFPPRFSGLQFPNYSSELNVNALELDDSALYLCASSLSGSFTDTQYFGPGTRLTVL.

This sequence joins TRBV7-2 and TRBJ2-2; no reliable D call. Looked up from germline, CDR1 is SGHTA and CDR2 is FQGNSA. The CDR3 is 16 residues long. Trimming took 2 bases from V and 5 from J, leaving 15 bases between them. The CDR3 coding sequence is TGTGCCAGCAGCTTAAGAGATCTAAGGCGTACCGGGGAGCTGTTTTTT. Amino acids: CASSLRDLRRTGELFF. The full variable domain, with the rest looked up from reference TRBV7-2 and TRBJ2-2, is GAGVSQSPSNKVTEKGKDVELRCDPISGHTALYWYRQSLGQGLEFLIYFQGNSAPDKSGLPSDRFSAERTGGSVSTLTIQRTQQEDSAVYLCASSLRDLRRTGELFFGEGSRLTVL.

This chain uses TRBV7-9 with TRBJ2-7; D ambiguous. Germline assignment: CDR1 SEHNR and CDR2 FQNEAQ (reference sequence). V was clipped by 4 bases and J by 4 bases, with 8 bases between them. This CDR3 contains 12 residues. The chain's CDR3 is CASSSLGYEQYF. The CDR3, as DNA: TGTGCCAGCAGCTCATTAGGGTACGAGCAGTACTTC.

The chain joins TRBV9 to TRBJ1-2; possibly TRBD1 for D (6 bases). The V gene's germline CDR1 is SGDLS and CDR2 YYNGEE. CDR3 length equals 16 residues. Trimming took off 0 bases at V and 6 bases at J, with 18 bases between the two ends. The CDR3 spells CASSVEGGTTVDGYTF. The CDR3 nucleotides read TGTGCCAGCAGCGTAGAGGGGGGCACCACCGTTGATGGCTACACCTTC.

The rearrangement uses TRBV27 and TRBJ2-2; D gene ambiguous. This CDR3 has 14 amino acids. Trimming stripped 5 bases from V and 1 base from J, with 8 bases between. Germline V gene data show CDR1 as MNHEY and CDR2 as SMNVEV (reference sequence). The CDR3 DNA reads as TGTGCCAGCAGTATCGGCCAGAACACCGGGGAGCTGTTTTTT. Translation gives CASSIGQNTGELFF.

This rearrangement joins TRBV7-6 to TRBJ2-3, with TRBD2 matching 8 bases. CDR3 length: 14 amino acids. Germline V gene lookup returns CDR1 SGHVS and CDR2 FNYEAQ. Trimming removed 7 bases from V and 8 bases from J; junction bases left unmatched: 11. CDR3 region: CASTKGAGGTTQYF. CDR3 DNA: TGTGCCAGCACCAAAGGGGCGGGGGGCACTACGCAGTATTTT.

This chain connects TRBV5-4 to TRBJ2-1; 8 bases are shared with TRBD1. Germline V lookup: CDR1 SGHNT, CDR2 YYREEE (reference sequence). Losses at the gene ends were 9 bases for V and 5 bases for J; bases not matched to a gene: 10. CDR3 size: 14 residues. CDR3 coding DNA: TGTGCCACTTCGACAGGGGAAGGACACAATGAGCAGTTCTTC. It translates to CATSTGEGHNEQFF. Combining the CDR3 with reference TRBV5-4 and TRBJ2-1 gives the whole variable domain ETGVTQSPTHLIKTRGQQVTLRCSSQSGHNTVSWYQQALGQGPQFIFQYYREEENGRGNFPPRFSGLQFPNYSSELNVNALELDDSALYLCATSTGEGHNEQFFGPGTRLTVL.

The rearrangement joins TRBV5-6 to TRBJ1-1; no definite D call. CDR3 length: 17 amino acids. Deletions cut 2 bases from V and 1 base from J, with 18 bases between. In germline, CDR1 is SGHDT, CDR2 YYEEEE. The CDR3 bases are TGTGCCAGCAGCTTAGTCCCGTTACGGGCGGCGAACACTGAAGCTTTCTTT. Its protein is CASSLVPLRAANTEAFF.

In its sample, this clone was seen once. The rearrangement uses TRBV19 and TRBJ1-2, with D maybe TRBD1 (5 bases). The CDR3 is 21 residues long. Between the trimmed V and J ends, which lost 2 bases and 4 bases, there was a span of 32 bases. Germline loops: CDR1 LNHDA, CDR2 SQIVND (reference sequence). The CDR3 here is CASSIPEEDGLPEVGLYGYTF. The CDR3, as DNA: TGTGCCAGTAGTATACCCGAAGAGGACGGCCTCCCTGAGGTGGGGCTCTATGGCTACACCTTC.

This chain joins TRBV9 and TRBJ2-3; TRBD1 aligns across 7 bases. Germline loops: CDR1 SGDLS, CDR2 YYNGEE. The CDR3 is 16 amino acids. Trimming took 5 bases from V and 5 from J; bases not matched to a gene: 14. The DNA of the CDR3 is TGTGCCAGCAGTACCGGGACAGCGCTGCGGGTAGATACGCAGTATTTT. Translated, it gives CASSTGTALRVDTQYF.

The chain recombines TRBV28 with TRBJ2-3, with D perhaps matching TRBD2 (6 bases). The germline CDR1 and CDR2 sequences are MDHEN and SYDVKM. The CDR3 is 14 residues long. V lost 7 bases to trimming and J lost 4 bases, with 15 bases between them. The CDR3 sequence is CASTVAGLADTQYF. The CDR3 DNA reads as TGTGCCAGCACCGTTGCGGGGTTAGCAGATACGCAGTATTTT.

The table lists this clone with a count of one. The genes are TRBV23-1 and TRBJ1-2, with 7 positions matching TRBD1. TRBV23-1 belongs to the ORF category, with a function that is uncertain. There are 14 residues in the CDR3. J lost 7 bases, V lost 2 bases, and 7 bases had no gene match. CDR3 DNA sequence: TGCGCCAGCAGTCAACCAGGGGGTCGGCGTGGCTACACCTTC. As protein: CASSQPGGRRGYTF.

The gene calls are TRBV27 and TRBJ2-2, with 7 bases aligning to TRBD1. CDR3 size: 23 residues. V was pared by 5 bases and J by 4 bases, with 31 bases of the junction left unmatched. Per the germline V gene, CDR1 is MNHEY and CDR2 is SMNVEV (reference sequence). The CDR3 sequence is CASSPLETAMKSGQPTGTGELFF. CDR3 in DNA: TGTGCCAGCAGTCCCCTCGAGACAGCCATGAAATCGGGACAGCCAACGGGCACCGGGGAGCTGTTTTTT.

This clone was seen only once. The rearrangement links TRBV29-1 to TRBJ2-1, with D possibly being TRBD1 or TRBD2 (6 bases each). The CDR3 runs 11 residues. Germline assignment: CDR1 SQVTM and CDR2 ANQGSEA. V lost 7 bases to trimming and J lost 15 bases, with 19 bases between them. DNA for the CDR3: TGCAGCGCAGCGGAGGGGGTTGAGTGGTTCTTC. This translates into CSAAEGVEWFF.